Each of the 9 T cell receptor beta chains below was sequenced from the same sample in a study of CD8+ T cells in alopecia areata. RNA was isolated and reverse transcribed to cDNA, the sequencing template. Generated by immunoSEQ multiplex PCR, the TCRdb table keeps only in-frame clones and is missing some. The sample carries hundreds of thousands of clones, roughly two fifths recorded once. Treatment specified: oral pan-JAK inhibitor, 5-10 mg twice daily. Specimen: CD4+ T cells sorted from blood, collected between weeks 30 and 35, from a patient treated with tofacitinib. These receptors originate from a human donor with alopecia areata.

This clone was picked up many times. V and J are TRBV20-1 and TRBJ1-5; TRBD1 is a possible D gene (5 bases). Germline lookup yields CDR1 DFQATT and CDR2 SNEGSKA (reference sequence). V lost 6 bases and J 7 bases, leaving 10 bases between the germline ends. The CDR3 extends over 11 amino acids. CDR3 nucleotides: TGCAGTGCAGGGGATGGCCAGCCCCAGCATTTT. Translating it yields CSAGDGQPQHF.

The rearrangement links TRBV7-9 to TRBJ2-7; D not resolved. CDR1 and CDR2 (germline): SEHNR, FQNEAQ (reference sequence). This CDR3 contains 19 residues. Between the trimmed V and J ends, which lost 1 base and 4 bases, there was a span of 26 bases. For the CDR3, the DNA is TGTGCCAGCAGCTTAGACGGCGGTTGGCTGACGGATCCAAAATACGAGCAGTACTTC. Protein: CASSLDGGWLTDPKYEQYF.

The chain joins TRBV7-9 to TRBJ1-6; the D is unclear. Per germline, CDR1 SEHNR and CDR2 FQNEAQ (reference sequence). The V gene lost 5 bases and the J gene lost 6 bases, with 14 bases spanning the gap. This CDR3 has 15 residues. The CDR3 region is CASSPGVAANSPLHF. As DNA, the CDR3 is TGTGCCAGCAGCCCTGGGGTGGCAGCTAATTCACCCCTCCACTTT.

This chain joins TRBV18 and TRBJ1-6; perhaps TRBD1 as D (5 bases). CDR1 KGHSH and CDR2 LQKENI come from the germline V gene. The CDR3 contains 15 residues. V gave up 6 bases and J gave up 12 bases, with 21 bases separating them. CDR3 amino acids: CASSMGGRVVEPLHF. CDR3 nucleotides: TGTGCCAGCTCTATGGGTGGCAGGGTGGTTGAACCCCTCCACTTT.

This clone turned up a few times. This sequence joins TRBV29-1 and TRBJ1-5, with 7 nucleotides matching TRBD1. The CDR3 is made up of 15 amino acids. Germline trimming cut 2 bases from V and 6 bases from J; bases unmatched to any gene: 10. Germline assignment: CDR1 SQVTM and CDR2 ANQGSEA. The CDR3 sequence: CSVELAGGGLQPQHF. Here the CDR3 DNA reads TGCAGCGTTGAATTGGCAGGGGGTGGGCTTCAGCCCCAGCATTTT.

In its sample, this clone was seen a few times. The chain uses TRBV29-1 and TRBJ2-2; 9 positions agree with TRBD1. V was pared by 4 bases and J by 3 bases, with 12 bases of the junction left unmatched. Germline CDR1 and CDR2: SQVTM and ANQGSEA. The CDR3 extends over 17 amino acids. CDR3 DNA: TGCAGCGTTGGTCAAAAACCGGGACAGGGATACACCGGGGAGCTGTTTTTT. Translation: CSVGQKPGQGYTGELFF.

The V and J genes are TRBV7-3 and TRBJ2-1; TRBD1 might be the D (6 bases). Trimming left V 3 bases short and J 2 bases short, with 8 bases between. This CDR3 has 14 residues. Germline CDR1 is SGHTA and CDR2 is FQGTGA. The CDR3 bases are TGTGCCAGCAGCTTCAGGGGAACCTACAATGAGCAGTTCTTC. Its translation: CASSFRGTYNEQFF.

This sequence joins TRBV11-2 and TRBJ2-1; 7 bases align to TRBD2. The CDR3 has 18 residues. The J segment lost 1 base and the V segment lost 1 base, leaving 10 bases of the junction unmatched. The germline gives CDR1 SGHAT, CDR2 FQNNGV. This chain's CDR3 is CASSLGDYARWSYNEQFF. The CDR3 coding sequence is TGTGCCAGCAGCTTAGGGGACTACGCCCGTTGGTCCTACAATGAGCAGTTCTTC.

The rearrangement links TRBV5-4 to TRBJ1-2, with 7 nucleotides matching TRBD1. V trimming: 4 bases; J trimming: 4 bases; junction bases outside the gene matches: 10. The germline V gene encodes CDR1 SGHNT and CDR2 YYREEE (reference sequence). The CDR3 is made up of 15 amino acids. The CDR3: CASSPTRQGLYGYTF. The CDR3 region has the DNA TGTGCCAGCAGCCCGACTCGACAGGGACTCTATGGCTACACCTTC.